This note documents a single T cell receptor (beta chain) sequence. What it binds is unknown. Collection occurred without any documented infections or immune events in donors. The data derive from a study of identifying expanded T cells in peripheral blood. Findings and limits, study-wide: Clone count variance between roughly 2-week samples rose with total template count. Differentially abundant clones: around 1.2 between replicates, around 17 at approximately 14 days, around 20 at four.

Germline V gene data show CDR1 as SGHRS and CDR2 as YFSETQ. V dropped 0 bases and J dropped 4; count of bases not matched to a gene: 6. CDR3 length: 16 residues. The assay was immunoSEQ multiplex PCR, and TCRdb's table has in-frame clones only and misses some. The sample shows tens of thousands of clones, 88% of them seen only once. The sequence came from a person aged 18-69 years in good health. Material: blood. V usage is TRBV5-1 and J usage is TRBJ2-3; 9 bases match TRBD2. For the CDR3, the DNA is TGCGCCAGCAGCTTGGCTCTAGCGGGGATGGCAGATACGCAGTATTTT. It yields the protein CASSLALAGMADTQYF.